Listed below are T cell receptor beta chains from one sample, sequenced in a study of chemoradiotherapy in HPV16-positive cancers. TCRdb keeps only in-frame clones here, not all; method: immunoSEQ multiplex PCR. The sample carries roughly 11,000 clones, approximately 90% recorded once. The sample was blood, taken from a patient who underwent chemoradiotherapy. All receptors derive from a human donor with HPV-associated anogenital cancer. Both conserved end residues are part of each CDR3. D genes are given only for firm matches. For some rows the clone size is stated as once, few or many, or as a class when expanded; others skip it.

j_gene,d_gene,abundance,v_gene,CDR3nt,CDR3aa
TRBJ1-3,TRBD1,NA,TRBV27,TGTGCCAGCAGTCCGACAGGGGGCGAACTAGCTGGAAACACCATATATTTT,CASSPTGGELAGNTIYF
TRBJ1-2,NA,NA,TRBV14,TGTGCCAGCAGTTACGGTAACTATGGCTACACCTTC,CASSYGNYGYTF
TRBJ1-4,TRBD1,NA,TRBV5-1,TGCGCCAGCAGCTCGCTCCTTAGACAGGGCCGCACTAATGAAAAACTGTTTTTT,CASSSLLRQGRTNEKLFF
TRBJ1-1,NA,NA,TRBV6-1,TGTGCCAGCAGTGAGGCGGAGAACACTGAAGCTTTCTTT,CASSEAENTEAFF
TRBJ1-1,NA,NA,TRBV4-3,TGCGCCAGCAGCCAAGACCCGACTTTGAACACTGAAGCTTTCTTT,CASSQDPTLNTEAFF
TRBJ2-3,TRBD1,NA,TRBV5-4,TGTGCCAGCAGCTTCCCCGGGACAGCTAGCACAGATACGCAGTATTTT,CASSFPGTASTDTQYF
TRBJ1-1,NA,once,TRBV6-5,TGTGCCAGCAGCCGCATGGGACGCCGCCTCTCTTTTTTTTTCTTT,CASSRMGRRLSFFFF
TRBJ1-2,TRBD1,NA,TRBV9,TGTGCCAGCAGCATTACCGGGACAGGCAACTATGGCTACACCTTC,CASSITGTGNYGYTF
TRBJ2-1,TRBD1,NA,TRBV19,TGTGCCAGTAGGCGTTCAGGGGGCGCATACAATGAGCAGTTCTTC,CASRRSGGAYNEQFF
TRBJ2-5,TRBD1,once,TRBV7-2,TGTGCCAGCAGCTTAGTAGCTCAGGGGGCCCTCCAAGAGACCCAGTACTTC,CASSLVAQGALQETQYF
TRBJ1-2,NA,NA,TRBV7-1,TGTGCCAGCGGCAAGTACAGCTCTAACAACTATGGCTACACCTTC,CASGKYSSNNYGYTF
TRBJ2-7,TRBD1,NA,TRBV11-2,TGTGCCAGCAGCTTAGGCTTGGGACAGGGGTACGAGCAGTACTTC,CASSLGLGQGYEQYF
TRBJ2-1,NA,NA,TRBV4-1,TGCGCCAGCAGCCAAGATAGGGGAGCTTACAATGAGCAGTTCTTC,CASSQDRGAYNEQFF
TRBJ2-3,TRBD2,NA,TRBV9,TGTGCCAGTAGCGGGGGGATAAATACGCAGTATTTT,CASSGGINTQYF
TRBJ1-4,NA,NA,TRBV10-1,TGCGCCAGCAAGGGGGGCATCAAGTGTGCAACTAATGAAAAACTGTTTTTT,CASKGGIKCATNEKLFF
TRBJ2-2,NA,NA,TRBV7-3,TGTGCCAGCAGCCGGCAGGGCGGGGAGCTGTTTTTT,CASSRQGGELFF
TRBJ2-7,TRBD2,NA,TRBV2,TGTGCCAGCGGGGGGACTAGCGGGTGGCTTGAGCAGTACTTC,CASGGTSGWLEQYF
TRBJ1-1,TRBD1,NA,TRBV18,TGTGCCAGCTCACCCCGGGACAGGGGGCTGAACACTGAAGCTTTCTTT,CASSPRDRGLNTEAFF
TRBJ1-5,NA,NA,TRBV10-2,TGCGCCAGCAGTGAGTCGAAACGGAGCGACAGGTACAATCAGCCCCAGCATTTT,CASSESKRSDRYNQPQHF
TRBJ1-2,TRBD1,NA,TRBV5-4,TGTGCCAGCAGCCATCCGGGACAGGGGAAGGGCTACACCTTC,CASSHPGQGKGYTF